These 3 T cell receptor beta chains were all obtained from the same sample, sequenced in a study of blood T cell repertoires in COVID-19. Profiled with immunoSEQ multiplex PCR; TCRdb holds only in-frame clones, not every one. The sample holds roughly 200,000 clones, approximately 83% seen once. The sample comprised peripheral blood. The receptor source for this set is a man in his sixties with acute or convalescent COVID-19.

Written as DNA, the CDR3 is TGTGCCAGCAGCTCGACTAGCGGGATCACCTACGAGCAGTACTTC. This codes for CASSSTSGITYEQYF. V gene TRBV12-1 combines with J gene TRBJ2-7; the D call of TRBD2 is as the table states it, not checked on the DNA. TRBV12-1 is a pseudogene segment. This CDR3 has 15 residues.

This clone turned up a few times. This chain connects TRBV6-5 to TRBJ2-2, with a possible D match to TRBD2 (6 bases). Germline V lookup: CDR1 MNHEY, CDR2 SVGAGI. The CDR3 runs 14 residues. V was clipped by 9 bases and J by 2 bases, with 13 bases between them. The CDR3 loop is CASAGTANTGELFF. The CDR3 DNA is TGTGCCAGTGCCGGGACTGCAAACACCGGGGAGCTGTTTTTT.

The table lists this clone with a few counts. The rearrangement uses TRBV5-4 and TRBJ2-1; a possible D gene is TRBD2 (5 bases). V was pared by 3 bases and J by 0 bases, with 13 bases between. CDR3 length: 16 residues. The germline gives CDR1 SGHNT, CDR2 YYREEE (reference sequence). CDR3 nucleotides: TGTGCCAGCAGCTCTAGGACTGCCAGCTCCTACAATGAGCAGTTCTTC. Translated, it gives CASSSRTASSYNEQFF.